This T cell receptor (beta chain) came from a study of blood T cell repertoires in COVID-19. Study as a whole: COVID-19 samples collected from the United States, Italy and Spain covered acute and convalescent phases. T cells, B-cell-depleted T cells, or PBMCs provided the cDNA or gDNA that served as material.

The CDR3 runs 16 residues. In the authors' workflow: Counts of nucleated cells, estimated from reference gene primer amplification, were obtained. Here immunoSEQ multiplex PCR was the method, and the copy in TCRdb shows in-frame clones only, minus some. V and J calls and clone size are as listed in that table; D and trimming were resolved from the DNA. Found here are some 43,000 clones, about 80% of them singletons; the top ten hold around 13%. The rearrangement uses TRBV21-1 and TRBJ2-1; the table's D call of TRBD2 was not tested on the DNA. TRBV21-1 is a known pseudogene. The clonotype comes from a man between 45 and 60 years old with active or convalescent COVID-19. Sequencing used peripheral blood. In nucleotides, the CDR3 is TGTGCCAGCAGCAAAGAAAAGCGGGCGGATTACAATGAGCAGTTCTTC. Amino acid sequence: CASSKEKRADYNEQFF.